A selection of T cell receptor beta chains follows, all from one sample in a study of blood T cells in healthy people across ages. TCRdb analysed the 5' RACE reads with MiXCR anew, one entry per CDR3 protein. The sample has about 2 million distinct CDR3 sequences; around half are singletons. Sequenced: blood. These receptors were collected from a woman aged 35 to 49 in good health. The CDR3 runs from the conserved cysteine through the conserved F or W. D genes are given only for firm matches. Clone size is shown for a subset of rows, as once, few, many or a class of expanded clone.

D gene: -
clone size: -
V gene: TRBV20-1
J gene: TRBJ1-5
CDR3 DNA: TGCAGTGCTAGAGAAATCGGGCAGCCCCCCCAGCATTTT
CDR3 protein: CSAREIGQPPQHF

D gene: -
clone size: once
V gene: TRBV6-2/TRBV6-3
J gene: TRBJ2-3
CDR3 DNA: TGTGCCAGCAGTTCTTTTAGCGGAACATCCACAGATACGCAGTATTTT
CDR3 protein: CASSSFSGTSTDTQYF

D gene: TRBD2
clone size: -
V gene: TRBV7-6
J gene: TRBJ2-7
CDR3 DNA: TGTGCCAGCAGCTTATACCCTAGCGGGTCCGCCTACGAGCAGTACTTC
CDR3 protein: CASSLYPSGSAYEQYF

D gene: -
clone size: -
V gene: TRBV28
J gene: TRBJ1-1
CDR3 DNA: TGTGCCAGCAGTTTATCTTTCCAGGGTAAAGATACTGAAGCTTTCTTT
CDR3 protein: CASSLSFQGKDTEAFF

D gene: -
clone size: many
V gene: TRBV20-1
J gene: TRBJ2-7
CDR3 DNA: TGCAGTGCTAGATCGCCTCTGGGTCTCGGACAGTACTTC
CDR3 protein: CSARSPLGLGQYF

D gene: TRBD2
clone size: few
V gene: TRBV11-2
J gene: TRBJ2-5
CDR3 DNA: TGTGCCAGCAGCCTCCGGACTAGCGGGGTGGAGACCCAGTACTTC
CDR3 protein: CASSLRTSGVETQYF

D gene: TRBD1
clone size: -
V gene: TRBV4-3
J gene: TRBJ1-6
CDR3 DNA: TGCGCCAGCAGCACGCACCGGGACAGTCATAATTCACCCCTCCACTTT
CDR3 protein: CASSTHRDSHNSPLHF

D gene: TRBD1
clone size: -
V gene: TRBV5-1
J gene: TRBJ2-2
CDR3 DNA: TGCGCCAGCAGCTTGGCGGACAGGGCGAACACCGGGGAGCTGTTTTTT
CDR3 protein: CASSLADRANTGELFF

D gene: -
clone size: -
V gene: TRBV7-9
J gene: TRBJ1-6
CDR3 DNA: TGTGCCAGCATCCCATCGGGGTCCTATGATTCACCCCTCCACTTT
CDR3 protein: CASIPSGSYDSPLHF

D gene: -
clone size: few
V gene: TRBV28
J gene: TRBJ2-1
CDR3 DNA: TGTGCCAGCAGAGGAGAGCTAGGATTCCACAATGAGCAGTTCTTC
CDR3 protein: CASRGELGFHNEQFF

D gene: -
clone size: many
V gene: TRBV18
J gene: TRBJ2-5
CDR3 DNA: TGTGCCAGCTCAGCGGGACTTCAAGAGACCCAGTACTTC
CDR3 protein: CASSAGLQETQYF

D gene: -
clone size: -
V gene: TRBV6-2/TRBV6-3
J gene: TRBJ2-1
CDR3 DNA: TGTGCCTCCGGTCGGGTTGCCTCCTACGAGCAGTTCTTC
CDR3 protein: CASGRVASYEQFF

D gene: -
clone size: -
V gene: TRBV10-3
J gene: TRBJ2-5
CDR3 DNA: TGTGCCATCAGTGCTGCAGGGCTAGAGACCCAGTACTTC
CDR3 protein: CAISAAGLETQYF

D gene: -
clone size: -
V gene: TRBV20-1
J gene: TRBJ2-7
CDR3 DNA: TGCAGTGCTAGAGAGGGGGGGCCCTACGAGCAGTACTTC
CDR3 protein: CSAREGGPYEQYF

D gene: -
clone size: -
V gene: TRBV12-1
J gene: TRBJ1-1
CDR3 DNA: TGTGCCAGCAGCTTTCTATACACTGAAGCTTTCTTT
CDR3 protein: CASSFLYTEAFF

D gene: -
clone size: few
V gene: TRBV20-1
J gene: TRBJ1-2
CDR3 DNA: TGCAGTGCTCGGTGGGGGGGGGCGCATGGCTACACCTTC
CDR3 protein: CSARWGGAHGYTF

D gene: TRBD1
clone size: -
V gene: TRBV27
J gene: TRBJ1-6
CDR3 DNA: TGTGCCAGCAGTTTCGGAGGGGGCGCGCATTCACCCCTCCACTTT
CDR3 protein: CASSFGGGAHSPLHF

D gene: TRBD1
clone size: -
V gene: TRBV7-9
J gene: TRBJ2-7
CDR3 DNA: TGTGCCAGCAAGACCGGGACAGGGTACTCCGAGCAGTACTTC
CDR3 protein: CASKTGTGYSEQYF

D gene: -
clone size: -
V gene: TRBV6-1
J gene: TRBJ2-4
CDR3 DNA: TGTGCCAGCAGCCCGAACCAGGGGTTCGCAGCCTCGACCAAAAACATTCAGTACTTC
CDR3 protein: CASSPNQGFAASTKNIQYF

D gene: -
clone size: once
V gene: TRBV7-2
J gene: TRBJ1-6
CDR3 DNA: TGTGCCAGCAGCCCTACAGGGCCGAGGGGTAATTCACCCCTCCACTTT
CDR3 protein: CASSPTGPRGNSPLHF

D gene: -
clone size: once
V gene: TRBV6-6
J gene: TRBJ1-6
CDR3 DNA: TGTGCCAGCAGTCCCGACAAACTTAATTCACCCCTCCACTTT
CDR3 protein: CASSPDKLNSPLHF

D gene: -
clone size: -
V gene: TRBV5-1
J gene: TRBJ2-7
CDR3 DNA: TGCGCCAGCAGCGCCGGACAGTGGGGGTCCGCCGAGCAGTACTTC
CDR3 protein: CASSAGQWGSAEQYF

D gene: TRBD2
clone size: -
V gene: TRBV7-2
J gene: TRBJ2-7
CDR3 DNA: TGTGCCAGCAGCTCTTGGGGGGGTTACTACGAGCAGTACTTC
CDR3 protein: CASSSWGGYYEQYF

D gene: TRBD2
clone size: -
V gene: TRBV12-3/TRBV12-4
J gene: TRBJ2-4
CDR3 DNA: TGTGCCAGCAGTCCCATAGCGGGGGTAGCCAAAAACATTCAGTACTTC
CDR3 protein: CASSPIAGVAKNIQYF

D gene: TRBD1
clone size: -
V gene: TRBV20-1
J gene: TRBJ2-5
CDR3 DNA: TGCAGTGCACCGGGACAGCTTCAAGAGACCCAGTACTTC
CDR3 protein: CSAPGQLQETQYF

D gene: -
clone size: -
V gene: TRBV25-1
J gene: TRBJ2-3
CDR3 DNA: TGTGCCAGCGCGGTAGGGGATACGCAGTATTTT
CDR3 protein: CASAVGDTQYF

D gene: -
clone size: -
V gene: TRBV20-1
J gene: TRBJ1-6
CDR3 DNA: TGCAGTGCCCATAGGGGGGATTCACCCCTCCACTTT
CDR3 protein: CSAHRGDSPLHF

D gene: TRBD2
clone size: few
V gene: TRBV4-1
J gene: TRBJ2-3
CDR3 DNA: TGCGCCAGCAGCCAAGTCGTGGTAGCGGGGGGCGCAGATACGCAGTATTTT
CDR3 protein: CASSQVVVAGGADTQYF

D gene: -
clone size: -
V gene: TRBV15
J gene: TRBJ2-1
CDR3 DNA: TGTGCCACCAGCAGTACTAGGACAAGCGAGCAGTTCTTC
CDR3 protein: CATSSTRTSEQFF

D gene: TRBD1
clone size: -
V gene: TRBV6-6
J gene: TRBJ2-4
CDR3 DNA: TGTGCCAGCAGTTACGGGCAGGGGGAGGCCAAAAACATTCAGTACTTC
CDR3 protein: CASSYGQGEAKNIQYF

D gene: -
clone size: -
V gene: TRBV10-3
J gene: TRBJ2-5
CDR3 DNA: TGTGCCGTCAGTGGGGGGCAATTACAGGGGAAAGAGACCCAGTACTTC
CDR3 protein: CAVSGGQLQGKETQYF

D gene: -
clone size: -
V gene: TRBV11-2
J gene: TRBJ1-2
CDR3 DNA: TGTGCCAGCAGCCTCCACAGAGGCAACTATGGCTACACCTTC
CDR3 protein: CASSLHRGNYGYTF

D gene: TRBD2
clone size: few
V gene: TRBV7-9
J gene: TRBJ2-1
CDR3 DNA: TGTGCCAGCAGCTTAGCGGGGAAAAGCGGGGGGCGGGATGAGCAGTTCTTC
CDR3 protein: CASSLAGKSGGRDEQFF

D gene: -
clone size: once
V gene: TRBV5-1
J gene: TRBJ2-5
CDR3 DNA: TGCGCCAGCGTCCTCGGGACACATGGGGAGACCCAGTACTTC
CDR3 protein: CASVLGTHGETQYF

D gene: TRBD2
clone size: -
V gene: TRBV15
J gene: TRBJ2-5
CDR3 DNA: TGTGCCACCAGCAGAGTGGCGGGAGGACAAGAGACCCAGTACTTC
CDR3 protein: CATSRVAGGQETQYF

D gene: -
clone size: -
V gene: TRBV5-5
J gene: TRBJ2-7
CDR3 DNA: TGTGCCAGCCTCCAGGGGCCCCTCTACGAGCAGTACTTC
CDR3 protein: CASLQGPLYEQYF

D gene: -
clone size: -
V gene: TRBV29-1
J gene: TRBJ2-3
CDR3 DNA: TGCAGCGGGGAGGACGGGGCGTCCAATTCGGGTACGCAGTATTTT
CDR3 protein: CSGEDGASNSGTQYF

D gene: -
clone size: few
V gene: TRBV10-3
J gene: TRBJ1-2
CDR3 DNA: TGTGCCATCAGTATACAGGCATATGGTGGCTACACCTTC
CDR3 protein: CAISIQAYGGYTF

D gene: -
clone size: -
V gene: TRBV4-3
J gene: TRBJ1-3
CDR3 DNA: TGCGCCAGCAGCCAAGATCTCCCAGGAAACACCATATATTTT
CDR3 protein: CASSQDLPGNTIYF

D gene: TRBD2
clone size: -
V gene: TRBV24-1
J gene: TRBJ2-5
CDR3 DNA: TGTGCCACCAGTGATTTTAAGGGGGGACTAGCGCAGGAGACCCAGTACTTC
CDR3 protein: CATSDFKGGLAQETQYF

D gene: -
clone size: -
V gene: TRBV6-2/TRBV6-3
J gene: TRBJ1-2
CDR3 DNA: TGTGCCAGCAGTTACTCGGGGGACATCTTCGACTATGGCTACACCTTC
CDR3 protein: CASSYSGDIFDYGYTF

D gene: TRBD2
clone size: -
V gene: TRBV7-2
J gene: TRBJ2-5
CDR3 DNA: TGTGCCAGCAGCATCAAAGCGGGGGGCGGTGTAGGGACCCAGTACTTC
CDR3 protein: CASSIKAGGGVGTQYF

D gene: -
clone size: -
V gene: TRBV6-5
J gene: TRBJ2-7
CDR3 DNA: TGTGCCAGCAGTTACTCGAGGGACCTCCAAAAGGGATACGAGCAGTACTTC
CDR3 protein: CASSYSRDLQKGYEQYF

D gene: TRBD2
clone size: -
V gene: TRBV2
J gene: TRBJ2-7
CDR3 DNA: TGTGCCAGCAGGGGGGGACTAGGATGGAGGCATGAGCAGTACTTC
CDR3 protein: CASRGGLGWRHEQYF

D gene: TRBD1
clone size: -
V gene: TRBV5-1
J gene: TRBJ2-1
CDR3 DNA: TGCGCCAGCAGCTTGGAAGGCGGCAGGGGGAAAGGGAGCTCCTACAATGAGCAGTTCTTC
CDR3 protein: CASSLEGGRGKGSSYNEQFF

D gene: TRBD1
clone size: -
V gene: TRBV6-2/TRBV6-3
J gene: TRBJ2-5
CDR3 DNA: TGTGCCAGCAGAGGACAGGGATTCTGGGAGACCCAGTACTTC
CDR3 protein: CASRGQGFWETQYF

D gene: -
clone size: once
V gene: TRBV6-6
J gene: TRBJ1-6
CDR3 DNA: TGTGCCAGCACAGGGCCCGGTTTTGATTCACCCCTCCACTTT
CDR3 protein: CASTGPGFDSPLHF

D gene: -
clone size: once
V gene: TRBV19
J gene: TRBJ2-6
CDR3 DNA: TGTGCCAGTAGAACGCTCTCTGGGGCCAACGTCCTGACTTTC
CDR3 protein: CASRTLSGANVLTF

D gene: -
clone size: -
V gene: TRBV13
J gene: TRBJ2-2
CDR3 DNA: TGTGCCAGCAGCTTAGGACCCGCCGACACCGGGGAGCTGTTTTTT
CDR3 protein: CASSLGPADTGELFF

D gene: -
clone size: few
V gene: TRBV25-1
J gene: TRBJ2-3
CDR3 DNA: TGTGCCAGCAGTGACGGACACCTAACAGATACGCAGTATTTT
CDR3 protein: CASSDGHLTDTQYF

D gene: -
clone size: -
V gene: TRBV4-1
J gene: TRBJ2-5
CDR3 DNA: TGCGCCAGCAGCCAAGGCGCTTCGGACTACAATAAAGAGACCCAGTACTTC
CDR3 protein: CASSQGASDYNKETQYF

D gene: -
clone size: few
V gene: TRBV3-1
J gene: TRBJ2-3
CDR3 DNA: TGTGCCAGCACCCCGGACCGACCCCTCATAGATACGCAGTATTTT
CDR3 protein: CASTPDRPLIDTQYF

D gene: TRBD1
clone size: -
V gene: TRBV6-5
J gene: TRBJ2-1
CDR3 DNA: TGTGCCAGCAGTTCCGACAGGGGTTATAGGAATGAGCAGTTCTTC
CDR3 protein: CASSSDRGYRNEQFF

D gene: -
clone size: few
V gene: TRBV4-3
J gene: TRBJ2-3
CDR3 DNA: TGCGCCAGCAGCCAAGATCCCACAAAAACAGATACGCAGTATTTT
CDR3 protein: CASSQDPTKTDTQYF

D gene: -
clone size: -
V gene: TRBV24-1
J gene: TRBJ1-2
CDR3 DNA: TGTGCCACCAGTGCTACAGGGCTCTATGGCTACACCTTC
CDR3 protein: CATSATGLYGYTF